These 9 T cell receptor beta chains were sequenced from one sample in a study of CD8 T cells in Susac syndrome. Reverse transcription of roughly 0.5 to 1 ug RNA was performed with random hexamers. TCRdb passed the immunoSEQ multiplex PCR reads through MiXCR, listing each CDR3 protein once. The profile shows 150,000 to 200,000 distinct CDR3 sequences, around 96% of them singletons. The sequencing sample was made of CD4+ T cells from PBMCs. The receptors were gathered from a human donor with multiple sclerosis.

The chain combines TRBV19 with TRBJ1-4; D not certain. The V gene lost 6 bases and the J gene lost 5 bases, with 4 bases spanning the gap. CDR1 is LNHDA and CDR2 is SQIVND in the germline V gene (reference sequence). The CDR3 runs 11 residues. This CDR3 is CASRRNEKLFF. The CDR3 region has the DNA TGTGCCAGTAGACGGAATGAAAAACTGTTTTTT.

This chain joins TRBV9 and TRBJ1-3; D is undetermined. The CDR3 consists of 18 residues. CDR1 is SGDLS and CDR2 is YYNGEE in the germline V gene. V was trimmed by 0 bases and J by 0 bases, leaving 16 bases between them. CDR3 sequence: CASSVGSLGLVSGNTIYF. The CDR3 nucleotides read TGTGCCAGCAGCGTAGGTTCCCTTGGACTAGTCTCTGGAAACACCATATATTTT.

The chain uses TRBV29-1 and TRBJ1-1, with 7 nucleotides matching TRBD1. Losses at the gene ends were 6 bases for V and 5 bases for J; bases not matched to a gene: 6. The CDR3 is made up of 12 amino acids. CDR1 and CDR2 from the germline V gene are SQVTM and ANQGSEA. The CDR3 DNA reads as TGCAGCGTCATCAGGGGGAGGACTGAAGCTTTCTTT. Protein product: CSVIRGRTEAFF. Full variable domain (outside the CDR3, taken from reference TRBV29-1 and TRBJ1-1): SAVISQKPSRDICQRGTSLTIQCQVDSQVTMMFWYRQQPGQSLTLIATANQGSEATYESGFVIDKFPISRPNLTFSTLTVSNMSPEDSSIYLCSVIRGRTEAFFGQGTRLTVV.

The genes are TRBV20-1 and TRBJ2-1; TRBD1 aligns across 7 bases. J gave up 6 bases and V 2 bases, and 13 bases lay outside the gene matches. The germline CDR1 and CDR2 sequences are DFQATT and SNEGSKA (reference sequence). This CDR3 comprises 16 residues. The CDR3 nucleotides read TGCAGTGCTAGATCGACCGGGACAGCCTCAATCAATGAGCAGTTCTTC. This encodes CSARSTGTASINEQFF.

The gene calls are TRBV27 and TRBJ2-6; 11 positions match TRBD1. Trimming removed 5 bases from V and 2 bases from J; junction bases left unmatched: 14. The CDR3 is 20 amino acids. Germline V lookup: CDR1 MNHEY, CDR2 SMNVEV (reference sequence). This chain's CDR3 is CASSDRTGGRLRAGANVLTF. CDR3 DNA: TGTGCCAGCAGTGATCGGACAGGGGGCAGGTTAAGGGCTGGGGCCAACGTCCTGACTTTC.

The genes are TRBV10-3 and TRBJ2-7; D possibly corresponds to TRBD1 (6 bases). CDR3 length equals 15 residues. Per the germline V gene, CDR1 is ENHRY and CDR2 is SYGVKD. V lost 2 bases, J lost 4 bases, and 15 bases lay in between. The CDR3 protein is CAISEPDRLRYEQYF. CDR3 coding DNA: TGTGCCATCAGTGAGCCTGACAGGTTAAGGTACGAGCAGTACTTC.

The V and J genes are TRBV3-1 and TRBJ1-5; D gene ambiguous. This CDR3 spans 14 amino acids. Trimming cost V 2 bases and J 7 bases, with 12 bases left between them. The germline V gene encodes CDR1 LGHDT and CDR2 YNNKEL (reference sequence). The CDR3 coding sequence is TGTGCCAGCAGCCAATACCAGGCTAAGCAGCCCCAGCATTTT. Translated: CASSQYQAKQPQHF. The whole variable domain, filled in from reference TRBV3-1 and TRBJ1-5, reads DTAVSQTPKYLVTQMGNDKSIKCEQNLGHDTMYWYKQDSKKFLKIMFSYNNKELIINETVPNRFSPKSPDKAHLNLHINSLELGDSAVYFCASSQYQAKQPQHFGDGTRLSIL.

This clonotype was found once. The rearrangement links TRBV29-1 to TRBJ2-2; 14 bases match TRBD2. Germline CDR1 reads SQVTM; CDR2 reads ANQGSEA. The V and J ends lost 6 bases and 7 bases, in that order; junction bases with no gene match: 10. The CDR3 runs 16 residues. The CDR3 spells CSVMSGLAGDFGELFF. For the CDR3, the DNA is TGCAGCGTGATGTCGGGACTAGCGGGGGACTTCGGGGAGCTGTTTTTT.

This clonotype showed up just once. The CDR3 loop reads CASSVNTFTDTQYF. The DNA of the CDR3 is TGTGCCAGCAGCGTTAATACGTTTACAGATACGCAGTATTTT. The chain links TRBV9 to TRBJ2-3; no definite D call. CDR1 is SGDLS and CDR2 is YYNGEE in the germline V gene. The CDR3 covers 14 residues. Trimming shortened V by 2 bases and J by 3 bases, and 10 bases separated the two germline ends.